The 29 T cell receptor beta chains below were found in one sample sequenced in a study of shared clonotypes between healthy human individuals. The repertoire was sequenced with immunoSEQ multiplex PCR; TCRdb's copy has only in-frame clones and lacks some. The sample includes a few hundred thousand clones, approximately 65% seen only once; the top ten take around 10%. Sequencing was done on a sample of memory CD4+ T cells sorted from blood. Stated subset: CD45RA-negative fraction. These TCRs come from a man aged 25-45 years in good health.

The chain recombines TRBV5-1 with TRBJ2-3; TRBD2 matches 8 bases. The V gene end was trimmed by 1 base and the J gene end by 2 bases; junction bases not matched to a gene: 18. This CDR3 spans 20 amino acids. CDR1 is SGHRS, CDR2 YFSETQ, per germline. CDR3 in amino acids: CASSLRSRTSRRGITDTQYF. The CDR3 bases are TGCGCCAGCAGCTTGAGGTCCCGGACTAGCAGAAGAGGAATCACAGATACGCAGTATTTT.

The gene calls are TRBV15 and TRBJ1-2; 9 bases fit TRBD1. Germline CDR1 and CDR2: LNHNV and YYDKDF (reference sequence). The trim removed 0 bases at V and 2 bases at J, leaving 10 bases unmatched. The CDR3 covers 18 residues. CDR3 coding DNA: TGTGCCACCAGCAGAGACATAGGACAGGGGAATAGAAACTATGGCTACACCTTC. Translated, it gives CATSRDIGQGNRNYGYTF.

As concerns this clone: Germline and junction disagree at one end, which may indicate a read error. The rearrangement links TRBV11-2 to TRBJ2-1; TRBD2 agrees at 12 bases. Germline CDR1 is SGHAT and CDR2 is FQNNGV. CDR3 size: 15 residues. The CDR3 DNA reads TGTGCCAGCAGCTCTTTTGGCGGTGGACTAGCGGGAATCATCTTC. Protein sequence: CASSSFGGGLAGIIF.

The chain recombines TRBV2 with TRBJ1-1; D call uncertain. The germline V gene encodes CDR1 SNHLY and CDR2 FYNNEI. Trimming removed 6 bases from V and 10 bases from J, with 12 bases in between. This CDR3 comprises 11 residues. CDR3 sequence reads: CASSLKSPAFF. The CDR3 DNA sequence: TGTGCCAGCAGCCTAAAATCCCCAGCTTTCTTT.

The genes are TRBV5-1 and TRBJ2-3, with 10 bases fitting TRBD2. The germline CDR1 and CDR2 sequences are SGHRS and YFSETQ. V was clipped by 6 bases and J by 9 bases; unmatched bases: 16. The CDR3 has 16 residues. CDR3 nucleotides: TGCGCCAGCATGGAAGATGGGCTAGCGGGAGCGCCCACGCAGTATTTT. This encodes CASMEDGLAGAPTQYF.

The chain employs TRBV5-1 and TRBJ2-7, with TRBD2 as a possible D gene (5 bases). V lost 0 bases and J lost 7, with 11 bases in between. Germline CDR1 SGHRS, CDR2 YFSETQ. The CDR3 spans 13 residues. In nucleotides, the CDR3 is TGCGCCAGCAGCTTGGTCCCTACGGGGGAGCAGTACTTC. Amino acid sequence: CASSLVPTGEQYF.

In its sample, this clone was seen a few times. The chain recombines TRBV5-1 with TRBJ1-1; the D is unclear. This CDR3 has 11 amino acids. In germline, CDR1 is SGHRS, CDR2 YFSETQ. Between the trimmed V and J ends, which lost 0 bases and 7 bases, there was a span of 4 bases. DNA of the CDR3: TGCGCCAGCAGCTTGGGACTTGAAGCTTTCTTT. This sequence encodes CASSLGLEAFF.

There are a few counts of this clone. CDR3 in amino acids: CASSESTWYMWGTQYF. The CDR3 DNA sequence: TGCGCCAGCAGTGAGTCGACGTGGTATATGTGGGGTACGCAGTATTTT. V is TRBV10-1 and J is TRBJ2-3; the D is unclear. This CDR3 region has 16 residues. With 0 bases removed from V and 8 bases from J, the gap between germline ends came to 18 bases. The germline V gene has CDR1 WNHNN and CDR2 SYGVQD (reference sequence).

For this clone: An end of the junction does not agree with germline; a read error may underlie this. The chain's CDR3 is CASNLAFRGKLADQETQYF. CDR3 nucleotide sequence: TGCGCCAGCAACTTGGCCTTCAGGGGTAAGCTAGCGGATCAAGAGACCCAGTACTTC. The chain joins TRBV5-1 to TRBJ2-5, with a weak D call TRBD2 (7 bases). The CDR3 contains 19 residues. Per the germline V gene, CDR1 is SGHRS and CDR2 is YFSETQ.

The chain uses TRBV27 and TRBJ1-1; D remains unclear. Trimming took off 2 bases at V and 1 base at J, with 8 bases between the two ends. The CDR3 totals 14 residues. CDR1 is MNHEY, CDR2 SMNVEV, per germline (reference sequence). The DNA of the CDR3 is TGTGCCAGCAGTTTAGAGTCGAGGAACACTGAAGCTTTCTTT. It specifies CASSLESRNTEAFF.

This clone was observed a single time. The V and J genes are TRBV4-3 and TRBJ2-1; TRBD2 matches 8 bases. V was clipped by 0 bases and J by 4 bases; unmatched bases: 8. The germline CDR1 and CDR2 sequences are LGHNA and YSLEER. The CDR3 is 17 residues long. CDR3 amino acids: CASSQDRASGQYNEQFF. The CDR3 DNA is TGCGCCAGCAGCCAAGATCGGGCTAGCGGGCAATACAATGAGCAGTTCTTC.

This clone came up a few times. The CDR3 is CASARGLAGVGGETQYF. The CDR3 region has the DNA TGTGCTAGTGCCCGGGGGCTAGCGGGAGTAGGTGGCGAGACCCAGTACTTC. This chain links TRBV12-5 with TRBJ2-5; TRBD2 aligns across 10 bases. From germline, CDR1 is LGHNT and CDR2 FRNRAP. The CDR3 totals 17 residues. The V segment lost 7 bases and the J segment 5 bases; nucleotides outside the gene matches: 16.

The chain employs TRBV7-2 and TRBJ2-2, with D uncertain. Trimming took off 1 base at V and 6 bases at J, with 9 bases between the two ends. CDR1 is SGHTA, CDR2 FQGNSA, per germline. The CDR3 totals 14 residues. CDR3: CASSLGGFAGELFF. The CDR3 DNA sequence: TGTGCCAGCAGCTTAGGAGGTTTCGCCGGGGAGCTGTTTTTT. Filled out from reference TRBV7-2 and TRBJ2-2, the complete variable domain reads GAGVSQSPSNKVTEKGKDVELRCDPISGHTALYWYRQSLGQGLEFLIYFQGNSAPDKSGLPSDRFSAERTGGSVSTLTIQRTQQEDSAVYLCASSLGGFAGELFFGEGSRLTVL.

V gene TRBV5-4 combines with J gene TRBJ2-2; 14 bases are a match to TRBD2. Trimming took 9 bases from V and 1 from J; bases not matched to a gene: 8. Germline-derived CDR1 and CDR2 are SGHNT and YYREEE (reference sequence). This CDR3 is 17 amino acids long. CDR3 nucleotide sequence: TGTGCCAATACCGGGACTAGCGGGAGTGGGAACACCGGGGAGCTGTTTTTT. Translated, it gives CANTGTSGSGNTGELFF.

This clone was detected a few times. V is TRBV6-5 and J is TRBJ2-7; D is undetermined. Germline V CDR1 and CDR2: MNHEY, SVGAGI. Trimming took off 5 bases at V and 0 bases at J, with 5 bases between the two ends. The CDR3 is 12 amino acids. In DNA, the CDR3 is TGTGCCAGCAGTGAGTCCTCCTACGAGCAGTACTTC. This translates into CASSESSYEQYF.

The J gene is TRBJ2-7, the V gene TRBV10-1; D assignment may be TRBD1 or TRBD2 (5 bases each). This CDR3 has 13 residues. Germline CDR1 reads WNHNN; CDR2 reads SYGVQD (reference sequence). With 8 bases removed from V and 0 bases from J, the gap between germline ends came to 11 bases. DNA for the CDR3: TGCGCCAGCTCCCGGGACGGCTCCTACGAGCAGTACTTC. Protein sequence: CASSRDGSYEQYF.

The chain carries TRBV10-2 and TRBJ1-5; D remains ambiguous. In germline, CDR1 is WSHSY, CDR2 SAAADI. V lost 4 bases to trimming and J lost 9 bases, with 10 bases between them. This CDR3 contains 12 residues. The CDR3: CASSVSLMPQHF. DNA for the CDR3: TGCGCCAGCAGTGTGAGTTTGATGCCCCAGCATTTT.

The chain has TRBV7-8 and TRBJ2-4; 16 nucleotides line up with TRBD2. V lost 7 bases to trimming and J lost 1 base; unmatched junction nucleotides: 7. Germline V gene data show CDR1 as SGHVS and CDR2 as FQNEAQ. CDR3 length equals 18 residues. CDR3 DNA: TGTGCCAGCAAGGCGGGACTAGCGGGAGGGTTGGCCAAAAACATTCAGTACTTC. Protein sequence: CASKAGLAGGLAKNIQYF.

V gene TRBV6-1 combines with J gene TRBJ2-3; perhaps D is TRBD1 or TRBD2 (5 bases each). The CDR3 sequence is 14 residues long. Trimming stripped 5 bases from V and 3 bases from J, with 12 bases between. Germline CDR1 reads MNHNS; CDR2 reads SASEGT. CDR3 protein: CASSSGTTTDTQYF. The DNA of the CDR3 is TGTGCCAGCAGTTCCGGGACGACGACAGATACGCAGTATTTT.

Regarding this clone: Since a much larger clone is just one base distant, this may be a read error. The V and J genes are TRBV2 and TRBJ2-1, with D perhaps TRBD1 (6 bases). The CDR3 spans 12 residues. The V end lost 4 bases, the J end lost 6 bases, and 7 bases lay between the germline ends. Germline V gene data show CDR1 as SNHLY and CDR2 as FYNNEI. This chain's CDR3 is CASSVQGNEQFF. DNA for the CDR3: TGTGCCAGCAGTGTACAGGGCAATGAGCAGTTCTTC.

The chain uses TRBV9 and TRBJ2-7; 9 bases agree with TRBD2. The CDR3 spans 16 residues. The V gene's germline CDR1 is SGDLS and CDR2 YYNGEE. With V trimmed by 4 bases and J by 0 bases, 8 bases remained unmatched. CDR3 sequence: CASSRSLAGSSYEQYF. CDR3 nucleotide sequence: TGTGCCAGCAGCCGCTCCCTAGCGGGGAGCTCCTACGAGCAGTACTTC.

This sequence joins TRBV5-1 and TRBJ2-1; 12 positions agree with TRBD1. Germline CDR1 SGHRS, CDR2 YFSETQ. Losses at the gene ends were 3 bases for V and 12 bases for J; bases not matched to a gene: 16. The CDR3 has 17 amino acids. The CDR3: CASSSPLGTGGELGQFF. CDR3 coding DNA: TGCGCCAGCAGCTCCCCCTTAGGGACAGGGGGCGAACTGGGGCAGTTCTTC.

The rearrangement links TRBV21-1 to TRBJ1-1. TRBV21-1 is listed as a pseudogene. The CDR3 extends over 12 amino acids. Written as DNA, the CDR3 is TGTGCCAGCAGCAGAGGGCGCACTGAAGCTTTCTTT. It yields the protein CASSRGRTEAFF.

In this sample, this clone turned up many times. V is TRBV2 and J is TRBJ1-4, with D hard to call. Germline V gene lookup returns CDR1 SNHLY and CDR2 FYNNEI. V was trimmed by 3 bases and J by 12 bases, leaving 8 bases between them. This CDR3 spans 11 amino acids. The chain's CDR3 is CASSESDQLFF. The DNA of the CDR3 is TGTGCCAGCAGTGAGAGCGACCAACTGTTTTTT.

The chain has TRBV5-4 and TRBJ1-2; a weak D match, TRBD1 (5 bases). The CDR3 consists of 16 residues. The V gene's germline CDR1 is SGHNT and CDR2 YYREEE (reference sequence). Deletions cut 0 bases from V and 3 bases from J, with 15 bases between. CDR3 sequence reads: CASSLGQGSTDYGYTF. CDR3 bases: TGTGCCAGCAGCTTGGGCCAGGGCTCAACGGACTATGGCTACACCTTC.

Regarding this clone: A single base is all that separates this from a far larger clone, so a read error is likely. The chain joins TRBV25-1 to TRBJ2-7, with D hard to call. The CDR3 spans 10 residues. With 3 bases removed from V and 5 bases from J, the gap between germline ends came to 2 bases. In germline, CDR1 is MGHDK, CDR2 SYGVNS. CDR3 protein: CASSDHEQYF. The CDR3, as DNA: TGTGCCAGCAGTGACCACGAGCAGTACTTC.

The V gene is TRBV11-2, the J gene TRBJ1-1, with D hard to call. Between the trimmed V and J ends, which lost 3 bases and 2 bases, there was a span of 19 bases. The CDR3 has 17 amino acids. Per the germline V gene, CDR1 is SGHAT and CDR2 is FQNNGV. The CDR3 DNA sequence: TGTGCCAGCAGCTTTATTCGGCCAAGTAATGTCAACACTGAAGCTTTCTTT. It translates to CASSFIRPSNVNTEAFF.

J is TRBJ1-1 and V is TRBV7-2; no clear D. Germline V gene data show CDR1 as SGHTA and CDR2 as FQGNSA. The germline V and J ends were trimmed by 4 bases and 0 bases, with 9 bases remaining between them. The CDR3 contains 14 residues. The CDR3 sequence is CASSSKQVNTEAFF. CDR3 DNA sequence: TGTGCCAGCAGCTCGAAACAAGTGAACACTGAAGCTTTCTTT.

V gene TRBV5-1 combines with J gene TRBJ2-5; D gene uncertain. This CDR3 contains 11 residues. Trimming pared 4 bases from V and 3 bases from J, leaving 4 bases between. The germline CDR1 and CDR2 sequences are SGHRS and YFSETQ. The CDR3 spells CASSAKETQYF. For the CDR3, the DNA is TGCGCCAGCAGCGCGAAAGAGACCCAGTACTTC.